The rows below give T cell receptor beta chains drawn from one sample of a study of T cells expressing NK-cell markers. TCRdb reworked the 5' RACE reads into one entry per CDR3 protein, no DNA. There are fewer than 550,000 distinct CDR3 sequences in the sample, with 1.4% held by the top ten. The sequencing input was blood T cells: a sorted CD56 or NKG2C T cell subset, CD4+ or CD8+ T cells, or bulk PBMC T cells (not recorded which). The receptors shown here come from a woman in her forties or fifties in good health. Each CDR3 is given with its conserved first and last residue. Fields, in order: CDR3 protein, J gene, V gene.

CDR3aa: CASSLPLGTGELFF
j_gene: TRBJ2-2
v_gene: TRBV7-2

CDR3aa: CASSQGTPDYNEQFF
j_gene: TRBJ2-1
v_gene: TRBV3-1

CDR3aa: CASSLAVEGIVKKNTEAFF
j_gene: TRBJ1-1
v_gene: TRBV5-1

CDR3aa: CASSPYTGNTGELFF
j_gene: TRBJ2-2
v_gene: TRBV2

CDR3aa: CSARVVRGQNEQFF
j_gene: TRBJ2-1
v_gene: TRBV20-1

CDR3aa: CASHGLRIIWEQYF
j_gene: TRBJ2-7
v_gene: TRBV6-2/TRBV6-3

CDR3aa: CASSLTGGHEQFF
j_gene: TRBJ2-1
v_gene: TRBV12-3/TRBV12-4

CDR3aa: CSASKPGGRPGELFF
j_gene: TRBJ2-2
v_gene: TRBV20-1

CDR3aa: CASSENWTRMKRAFF
j_gene: TRBJ1-1
v_gene: TRBV6-1

CDR3aa: CASSPGWTSGVYNEQFF
j_gene: TRBJ2-1
v_gene: TRBV4-1

CDR3aa: CASSSTGTSLNTQYF
j_gene: TRBJ2-3
v_gene: TRBV5-6

CDR3aa: CASSEGSRIYGYTF
j_gene: TRBJ1-2
v_gene: TRBV5-1

CDR3aa: CASSPVSLYTGELFF
j_gene: TRBJ2-2
v_gene: TRBV5-1

CDR3aa: CASSFTEWGEQFF
j_gene: TRBJ2-1
v_gene: TRBV11-3

CDR3aa: CASSVRQETQYF
j_gene: TRBJ2-5
v_gene: TRBV7-9

CDR3aa: CASSDMGQPNTEAFF
j_gene: TRBJ1-1
v_gene: TRBV10-1

CDR3aa: CASSQVGLLGEKLFF
j_gene: TRBJ1-4
v_gene: TRBV4-1

CDR3aa: CASSQDPRGREKLFF
j_gene: TRBJ1-4
v_gene: TRBV4-1